The clone carrying this T cell receptor (beta chain) was seen a few times. Its specificity is unknown. This specimen comes from a study of immune heterogeneity within non-small cell lung tumors. Study-level results: Multiple tumor sites within a patient showed recurrence of identical dominant CDR3 beta clonotypes; site-unique high-frequency clones were present as well.

This CDR3 has 14 amino acids. Trimming at V came to 3 bases and at J to 9 bases, leaving 9 bases not matched to a gene. CDR1 and CDR2 from the germline V gene are DFQATT and SNEGSKA (reference sequence). For the TCR beta CDR3, multiplex PCR with 32 V and 13 J primers performed the amplification. TCRdb re-analysed the multiplex PCR reads in MiXCR, keeping a single row per CDR3 protein. Altogether fewer than 25,000 distinct CDR3 sequences are present, 25% to 30% being singletons, with the ten largest covering 3.7%. Samples each supplied 450 to 650 ng of bulk tumor genomic DNA as template. Several biopsies per primary tumor, spaced far apart, were taken during surgery. Newly diagnosed with untreated non-small cell lung cancer, the patients underwent curative surgery.

The clonotype comes from a man aged 35 to 55 with non-small cell lung cancer. The sample comprised lung tumor tissue. The rearrangement joins TRBV20-1 to TRBJ2-1; 9 positions match TRBD2. The chain's CDR3 is CSARAGTSRGEQFF. The CDR3 DNA reads TGCAGTGCTAGGGCCGGGACTAGCCGTGGTGAGCAGTTCTTC.